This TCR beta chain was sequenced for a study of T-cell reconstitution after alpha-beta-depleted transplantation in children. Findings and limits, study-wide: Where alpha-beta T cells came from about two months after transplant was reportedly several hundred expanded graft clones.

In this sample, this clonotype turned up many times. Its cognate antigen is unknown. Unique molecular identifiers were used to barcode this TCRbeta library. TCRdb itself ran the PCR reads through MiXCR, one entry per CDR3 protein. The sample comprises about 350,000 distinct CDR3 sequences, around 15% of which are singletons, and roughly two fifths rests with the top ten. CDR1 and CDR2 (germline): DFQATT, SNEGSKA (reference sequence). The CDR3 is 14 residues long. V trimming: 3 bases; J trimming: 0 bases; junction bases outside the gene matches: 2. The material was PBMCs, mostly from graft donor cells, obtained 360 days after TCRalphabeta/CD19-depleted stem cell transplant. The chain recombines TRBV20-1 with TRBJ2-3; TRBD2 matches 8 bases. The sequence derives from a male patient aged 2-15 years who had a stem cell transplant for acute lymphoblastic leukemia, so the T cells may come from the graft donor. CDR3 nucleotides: TGCAGTGCTAGTGTAGCGGGAAGCACAGATACGCAGTATTTT. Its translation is CSASVAGSTDTQYF.